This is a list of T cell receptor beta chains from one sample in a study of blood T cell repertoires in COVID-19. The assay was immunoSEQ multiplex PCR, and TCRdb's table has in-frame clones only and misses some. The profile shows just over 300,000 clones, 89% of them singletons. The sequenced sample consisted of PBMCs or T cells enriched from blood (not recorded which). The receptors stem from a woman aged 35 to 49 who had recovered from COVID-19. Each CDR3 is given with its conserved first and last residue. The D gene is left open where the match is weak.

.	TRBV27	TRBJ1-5	CASSLLGHGGNQPQHF
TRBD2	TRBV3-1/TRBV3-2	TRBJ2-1	CASSHSGLAGVNEQFF
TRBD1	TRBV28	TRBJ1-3	CASSSQGKDRNTIYF
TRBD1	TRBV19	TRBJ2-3	CASRDRGSDTQYF
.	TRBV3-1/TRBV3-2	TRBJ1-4	CASSRTGSTNEKLFF
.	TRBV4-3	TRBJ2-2	CASSQDPGNTGELFF
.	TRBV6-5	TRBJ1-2	CASSYEGGRRDGYTF
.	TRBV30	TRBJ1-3	CAWPRVYLGNTIYF
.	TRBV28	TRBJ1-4	CASSLWQTTNEKLFF
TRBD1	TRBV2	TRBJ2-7	CASRRQGPYEQYF
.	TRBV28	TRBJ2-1	CAGSGGSSYNEQFF
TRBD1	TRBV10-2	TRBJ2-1	CASSAPGQGRNEQFF
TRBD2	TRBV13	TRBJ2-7	CASSWGLAGAHSYEQYF
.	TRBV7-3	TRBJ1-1	CASSSRAGTEAFF
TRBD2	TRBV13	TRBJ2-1	CASSLTLAGGLSSYNEQFF
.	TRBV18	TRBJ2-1	CASESGYNEQFF
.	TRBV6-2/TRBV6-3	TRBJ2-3	CASSYLGGLGDTQYF
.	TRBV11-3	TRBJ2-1	CASSFISGGEQFF
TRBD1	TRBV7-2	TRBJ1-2	CASSLGTGDGYTF
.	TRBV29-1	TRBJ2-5	CSVARLVETQYF
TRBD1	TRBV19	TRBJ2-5	CASSPDREDQETQYF
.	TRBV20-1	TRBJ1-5	CSASAGVSNQPQHF
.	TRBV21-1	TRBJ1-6	CASSAGQGADSPLHF
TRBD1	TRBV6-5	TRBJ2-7	CASSLQRGPYEQYF
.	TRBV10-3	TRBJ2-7	CAISETPQEAYEQYF
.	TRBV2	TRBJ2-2	CASRAGTLNTGELFF
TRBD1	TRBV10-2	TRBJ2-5	CASSESWQGAGETQYF
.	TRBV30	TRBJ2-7	CAWEQGGFSGEQYF
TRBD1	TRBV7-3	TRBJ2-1	CASSYTRTGANEQFF
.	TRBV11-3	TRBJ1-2	CASSLLPGSGYTF
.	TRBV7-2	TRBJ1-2	CASSPARGLDGYTF
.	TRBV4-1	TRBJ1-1	CASSQGWQGGTEAFF
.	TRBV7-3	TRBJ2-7	CASSLEAGYYEQYF
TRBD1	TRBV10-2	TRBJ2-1	CASSEITGGKRFF
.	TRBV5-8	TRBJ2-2	CASSLYVRDYQTGELFF
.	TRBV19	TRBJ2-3	CASSIRKGLSTDTQYF
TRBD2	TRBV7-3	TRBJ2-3	CASSSGLAGVADTQYF
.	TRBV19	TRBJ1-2	CASSSVSGKGYGYTF
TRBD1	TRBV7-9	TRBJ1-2	CASSSIGTGGNGYTF
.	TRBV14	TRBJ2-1	CASSVLGVPYNEQFF
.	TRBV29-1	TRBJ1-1	CSVAVGAQNTEAFF
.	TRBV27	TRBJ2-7	CASSSLAPNYEQYF
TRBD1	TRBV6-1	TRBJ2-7	CASSGPGQGALREQYF
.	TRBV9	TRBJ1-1	CASSQGQTEAFF
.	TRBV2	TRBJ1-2	CASSEGAGYGYTF
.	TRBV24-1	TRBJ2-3	CATSDFLASSTDTQYF
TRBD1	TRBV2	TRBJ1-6	CASSVTGDDSPLHF
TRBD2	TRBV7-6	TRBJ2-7	CASSWTSGPTYEQYF
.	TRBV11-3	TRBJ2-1	CASSRSTVRGKGINEQFF
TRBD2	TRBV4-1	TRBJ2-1	CASSSWTGTRIYNEQFF
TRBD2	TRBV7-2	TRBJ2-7	CASSSLASEQYF
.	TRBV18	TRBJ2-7	CASSRGGEQYF